The 14 T cell receptor beta chains below come from one sample, sequenced in a study of T cells in Graves' hyperthyroidism and ophthalmopathy. Amplification targeted TCR beta CDR3 regions from RNA transcripts. Using the HTBI primer set, a first-round RT-PCR was run on the TCR CDR3. TCRdb used MiXCR to reprocess the multiplex PCR reads, holding one entry per CDR3 protein. Seen here are 550,000 to 800,000 distinct CDR3 sequences, roughly a sixth observed once, and the top ten hold roughly a sixth. The sequenced sample consisted of blood. All receptors derive from a man in his fifties with Graves' hyperthyroidism.

For the CDR3, the DNA is TGTGCCAGCAGTTACTCAACTGGGGGGTTTGAAGCTTTCTTT. Amino acids: CASSYSTGGFEAFF. The chain combines TRBV6-2 or TRBV6-3 with TRBJ1-1, with D possibly TRBD1 on 5 matching bases. This CDR3 contains 14 residues. The V gene's germline CDR1 is MNHEY and CDR2 SVGEGT. V dropped 0 bases and J dropped 7 bases, with 12 bases sitting between them.

This clonotype was observed a few times. The chain uses TRBV28 and TRBJ2-7; 12 nucleotides align to TRBD2. The CDR3 extends over 14 amino acids. Trimming cost V 8 bases and J 5 bases; bases outside gene matches: 7. Per the germline V gene, CDR1 is MDHEN and CDR2 is SYDVKM. The CDR3 DNA reads TGTGCCAGCGGGCGGACTAGCGGGGTCGACGAGCAGTACTTC. The encoded protein is CASGRTSGVDEQYF.

This clonotype was recorded a few times. This chain uses TRBV5-1 with TRBJ2-3; tentatively, D is TRBD1 or TRBD2 (6 bases each). Trimming took off 6 bases at V and 6 bases at J, with 17 bases between the two ends. The germline CDR1 and CDR2 sequences are SGHRS and YFSETQ. The CDR3 has 14 amino acids. CDR3 coding DNA: TGCGCCAGCAAGCGCCACAGGGAGGCGGATACGCAGTATTTT. Its protein is CASKRHREADTQYF.

The V call is TRBV9, the J call TRBJ2-1; 10 nucleotides line up with TRBD1. V was pared by 4 bases and J by 5 bases, with 3 bases of the junction left unmatched. This CDR3 is 14 amino acids long. From germline, CDR1 is SGDLS and CDR2 YYNGEE. CDR3 loop: CASSRDRGNNEQFF. In nucleotides, the CDR3 is TGTGCCAGCAGCCGGGACAGGGGAAACAATGAGCAGTTCTTC.

This clonotype was seen at least ten times. This chain joins TRBV28 and TRBJ2-3; D unresolved. The V and J ends lost 1 base and 6 bases respectively, with 14 bases between them. The length of the CDR3 is 15 residues. CDR1 is MDHEN, CDR2 SYDVKM, per germline. As DNA, the CDR3 is TGTGCCAGCAGTTTATTTAGGGCGGTTCCGGATACGCAGTATTTT. Residues: CASSLFRAVPDTQYF. The full variable domain, its missing parts supplied by reference TRBV28 and TRBJ2-3, is DVKVTQSSRYLVKRTGEKVFLECVQDMDHENMFWYRQDPGLGLRLIYFSYDVKMKEKGDIPEGYSVSREKKERFSLILESASTNQTSMYLCASSLFRAVPDTQYFGPGTRLTVL.

This clonotype was recorded many times. The chain recombines TRBV2 with TRBJ1-4, with 12 bases fitting TRBD1. CDR3 length: 16 amino acids. Germline V lookup: CDR1 SNHLY, CDR2 FYNNEI. V lost 5 bases to trimming and J lost 7 bases; unmatched junction nucleotides: 8. CDR3: CASSWGTGGSGEKLFF. The CDR3 nucleotides are TGTGCCAGCAGTTGGGGGACAGGGGGCTCTGGTGAAAAACTGTTTTTT.

This chain uses TRBV12-3 or TRBV12-4 with TRBJ2-2, with TRBD2 matching over 9 bases. V was clipped by 5 bases and J by 7 bases; unmatched bases: 5. The CDR3 has 14 amino acids. CDR3: CASSTGLAGGELFF. The CDR3 DNA follows: TGTGCCAGCAGTACGGGACTAGCAGGCGGGGAGCTGTTTTTT.

The J gene is TRBJ2-3, the V gene TRBV28, with 12 bases aligning to TRBD2. The CDR3 is made up of 16 amino acids. Germline lookup yields CDR1 MDHEN and CDR2 SYDVKM. V lost 5 bases to trimming and J lost 3 bases; unmatched junction nucleotides: 6. The CDR3 DNA follows: TGTGCCAGCAGTCTGCTAGCGGGAGGGCCAACAGATACGCAGTATTTT. Its protein product is CASSLLAGGPTDTQYF.

This clonotype showed up just a few times. This sequence joins TRBV19 and TRBJ2-6; 8 nucleotides line up with TRBD1. V lost 4 bases to trimming and J lost 2 bases; unmatched junction nucleotides: 4. The V gene's germline CDR1 is LNHDA and CDR2 SQIVND (reference sequence). The CDR3 sequence is 16 residues long. As DNA, the CDR3 is TGTGCCAGTAGTAAGACAGGGGAAACTGGGGCCAACGTCCTGACTTTC. Protein: CASSKTGETGANVLTF.

A remark on this clonotype: A read error may be the cause here, since a much bigger clone is one base away. The chain recombines TRBV11-3 with TRBJ1-3; no definite D call. V gave up 5 bases and J gave up 3 bases, with 8 bases separating them. CDR3 length equals 13 residues. The germline V gene has CDR1 SGHNT and CDR2 YENEEA. As DNA, the CDR3 is TGTGCCAGCAGCCCTACCCATGGAAACACCATATATTTT. It encodes CASSPTHGNTIYF. Full variable domain (outside the CDR3, taken from reference TRBV11-3 and TRBJ1-3): EAGVVQSPRYKIIEKKQPVAFWCNPISGHNTLYWYLQNLGQGPELLIRYENEEAVDDSQLPKDRFSAERLKGVDSTLKIQPAELGDSAVYLCASSPTHGNTIYFGEGSWLTVV.

This clonotype was detected a few times. The rearrangement uses TRBV6-1 and TRBJ1-1, with TRBD1 as a possible D gene (6 bases). This CDR3 is built from 14 residues. The V and J ends lost 6 bases and 0 bases respectively, with 11 bases between them. The germline V gene has CDR1 MNHNS and CDR2 SASEGT. CDR3 protein: CASRSGEVNTEAFF. Here the CDR3 DNA reads TGTGCCAGCAGATCAGGGGAGGTGAACACTGAAGCTTTCTTT.

Only a few counts were recorded for this clonotype. The chain recombines TRBV20-1 with TRBJ2-7; D is unclear. Germline-derived CDR1 and CDR2 are DFQATT and SNEGSKA (reference sequence). This CDR3 comprises 15 residues. V was trimmed by 0 bases and J by 0 bases, leaving 12 bases between them. DNA of the CDR3: TGCAGTGCTAGAGATTACAGCCTCTACTCCTACGAGCAGTACTTC. It is translated as CSARDYSLYSYEQYF.

This clonotype was detected ten times or more. This sequence joins TRBV24-1 and TRBJ1-4; 7 nucleotides agree with TRBD1. This CDR3 has 15 residues. J was trimmed by 8 bases and V by 5 bases; bases with no gene match: 10. CDR1 and CDR2 from the germline V gene are KGHDR and SFDVKD. CDR3 DNA sequence: TGTGCCACCAGTGCCTCGGACAGGTCGGGAGAAAAACTGTTTTTT. Its translation is CATSASDRSGEKLFF.

The rearrangement uses TRBV19 and TRBJ1-2, with a weak D call TRBD1 (5 bases). Germline lookup yields CDR1 LNHDA and CDR2 SQIVND (reference sequence). CDR3 length: 14 residues. V shed 10 bases and J shed 1 base, with 16 bases lying between them. CDR3 sequence reads: CATQQGTRNYGYTF. CDR3 in DNA: TGTGCCACTCAGCAGGGAACACGTAACTATGGCTACACCTTC. Together with reference TRBV19 and TRBJ1-2, the CDR3 gives the full variable domain: DGGITQSPKYLFRKEGQNVTLSCEQNLNHDAMYWYRQDPGQGLRLIYYSQIVNDFQKGDIAEGYSVSREKKESFPLTVTSAQKNPTAFYLCATQQGTRNYGYTFGSGTRLTVV.